The following is a T cell receptor (beta chain) sequence with its context. Its antigen is undetermined. This sample was taken from a study of T cells after yellow fever vaccination. TCRdb re-called the 5' RACE reads with MiXCR, one entry per CDR3 protein. Seen here are under 550,000 distinct CDR3 sequences, 21% observed once, and the top ten hold about 16%. Study-level points and caveats: Highly abundant clonotypes carried over from the bulk population could end up in FACS-sorted repertoires as contaminants. Booster sampling recovered most clones from primary vaccination (96% CD4, around 88% CD8).

Sample: PBMCs, taken about 20 days after the first yellow fever vaccination. This receptor was taken from a man in his late teens or twenties who received the YFV17D yellow fever vaccine.

CDR3 residues: CASRQTGGYNQPQHF. Here the CDR3 DNA reads TGTGCCAGCAGACAAACAGGGGGCTACAATCAGCCCCAGCATTTT. The chain has TRBV7-2 and TRBJ1-5; 9 nucleotides match TRBD1. Germline V lookup: CDR1 SGHTA, CDR2 FQGNSA. J lost 3 bases, V lost 6 bases, and 6 bases had no gene match. This CDR3 spans 15 amino acids.